This T cell receptor beta chain was sequenced for a study of regulatory T cells in long-lasting Graves disease. Whole-study findings and limits: Under persistent disease, TRBV28, TRBJ1-2 and TRBJ2-5 were used preferentially.

Germline V gives CDR1 MNHEY, CDR2 SVGAGI. V lost 4 bases and J 3 bases, leaving 12 bases between the germline ends. This CDR3 region has 14 residues. This clonotype showed up many times. What it recognizes is unknown. Relying on iRepertoire HTBI primers and Arm-PCR of CDR3 regions, the team built TCR beta libraries. A single record per CDR3 protein comes from TCRdb applying MiXCR to the multiplex PCR reads. The table lists about 540,000 distinct CDR3 sequences, about 13% of them singletons. Regarding time point: newly diagnosed GD, antithyroid drugs for less than 3 months. PBMCs were the source of the RNA used for TCR sequencing. This same sample was also taken into another study, of T cells in Graves' hyperthyroidism and ophthalmopathy. In that study: A patient was excluded if there was uncontrolled infection, other autoimmune disease, pregnancy or lactation. HTBI primers were employed in a first-round RT-PCR of the TCR CDR3. Stable hyperthyroidism was told apart from ophthalmopathy by a model built on 13 V-J features.

Sample: peripheral blood mononuclear cells (PBMCs), taken at new diagnosis, from a patient treated with antithyroid drugs. This chain uses TRBV6-5 with TRBJ1-1, with D maybe TRBD1 (5 bases). This clonotype was sampled from a man younger than 45 with Graves disease. This CDR3 reads CASSSFLGDTEAFF. Written as DNA, the CDR3 is TGTGCCAGCAGTTCCTTCCTGGGGGACACTGAAGCTTTCTTT.